This TCR beta chain was sequenced during a study of blood T cell repertoires in COVID-19. CDR3 size: 15 residues. Germline V lookup: CDR1 SGHNT, CDR2 YYREEE (reference sequence). V was pared by 4 bases and J by 7 bases, with 6 bases of the junction left unmatched. Participant reports of clinical history set cohort assignment. The recovered donors of Cohort 3 showed two negative PCRs, clearance, or symptom resolution. The method was immunoSEQ multiplex PCR; TCRdb's version includes in-frame clones alone and lacks a portion of them. The profile covers 150,000 to 200,000 clones, with around 91% appearing a single time and roughly 0.77% taken by the ten largest.

This rearrangement joins TRBV5-4 to TRBJ1-6, with 9 bases fitting TRBD1. The specimen was PBMCs or T cells enriched from blood (not recorded which). The clonotype originates from a woman between 18 and 29 years old who had recovered from COVID-19. Written as DNA, the CDR3 is TGTGCCAGCAGCCCGGGACAGGGCTTAAATTCACCCCTCCACTTT. Amino acid sequence: CASSPGQGLNSPLHF.